The clone carrying this TCR beta chain came up many times. The source of the sample is a study of patients with pleural tuberculosis. CDR3 size: 14 residues. V was pared by 2 bases and J by 4 bases, with 9 bases between. Germline values: CDR1 LNHDA, CDR2 SQIVND (reference sequence). TCRdb independently ran MiXCR on the reads; one entry per CDR3 protein. The data show around 49,000 distinct CDR3 sequences, under 8.5% seen once. This clonotype originated in a human donor with pleural tuberculosis. This chain joins TRBV19 and TRBJ1-5; D call uncertain. CDR3 sequence reads: CASSIQGGNQPQHF. In nucleotides, the CDR3 is TGTGCCAGTAGTATACAAGGCGGTAATCAGCCCCAGCATTTT.